This passage covers 13 T cell receptor beta chains from one sample sequenced in a study of relationships among human T cell subsets. From mRNA, alpha and beta CDR3 regions were amplified using semiquantitative ARM-PCR. Tagged nested gene-specific primers were used first, then communal superprimers amplified exponentially. TCRdb called the multiplex PCR reads again in MiXCR, with one record for every CDR3 protein. The sample records 3,000 to 4,000 distinct CDR3 sequences, just over 50% being singletons. Anti-CD294 bead selection, following depletion of CD4+CD56+ natural killer T cells, yielded the Th2 cells. The specimen sequenced was CD4+ Th2 cells sorted from blood. These TCRs come from a man aged 40-50 years in good health.

This chain uses TRBV6-1 with TRBJ2-7; D not resolved. Germline V gene lookup returns CDR1 MNHNS and CDR2 SASEGT. The CDR3 has 15 residues. Trimming stripped 4 bases from V and 3 bases from J, with 16 bases between. The CDR3 sequence: CASSGPGQAGYEQYF. In nucleotides, the CDR3 is TGTGCCAGCAGTGGGCCGGGTCAGGCTGGCTACGAGCAGTACTTC.

V usage is TRBV20-1 and J usage is TRBJ2-7; TRBD1 aligns across 7 bases. Unmatched junction bases numbered 9, after V lost 7 bases and J lost 0 bases. The length of the CDR3 is 14 residues. Germline V gives CDR1 DFQATT, CDR2 SNEGSKA (reference sequence). CDR3: CSGNPGTASYEQYF. As DNA, the CDR3 is TGCAGTGGTAACCCTGGGACAGCCTCCTACGAGCAGTACTTC.

This clonotype was found a few times. V usage is TRBV11-2 and J usage is TRBJ2-1; no reliable D call. Trimming stripped 5 bases from V and 0 bases from J, with 8 bases between. Germline CDR1 reads SGHAT; CDR2 reads FQNNGV. The length of the CDR3 is 14 residues. The CDR3 bases are TGTGCCAGCAGCCCTGATAGCTCCTACAATGAGCAGTTCTTC. This translates into CASSPDSSYNEQFF.

The V call is TRBV2, the J call TRBJ1-5; the D gene is possibly TRBD1 (5 bases). There are 15 residues in the CDR3. Germline CDR1 reads SNHLY; CDR2 reads FYNNEI. The V gene lost 7 bases and the J gene lost 6 bases, with 19 bases spanning the gap. CDR3 sequence (DNA): TGTGCCAGCAAATGGGGGACGGAAACGGGTCAGCCCCAGCATTTT. Its translation is CASKWGTETGQPQHF.

The sample holds a few counts of this clonotype. The rearrangement joins TRBV12-3 or TRBV12-4 to TRBJ1-5; D is ambiguous. This CDR3 has 15 residues. The V end was cut by 2 bases, the J end by 3 bases, with 11 bases between. CDR3 in DNA: TGTGCCAGCAGTTTAATAGCGGGGAACAATCAGCCCCAGCATTTT. Translation: CASSLIAGNNQPQHF.

The chain uses TRBV27 and TRBJ1-1; 8 bases agree with TRBD1. Germline-derived CDR1 and CDR2 are MNHEY and SMNVEV (reference sequence). The CDR3 covers 16 residues. After removal of 6 bases from V and 1 base from J, the junction contained 10 bases not matched to a gene. CDR3 in DNA: TGTGCCAGCAGCGAGTTAAGAGGGACAGGGAACACTGAAGCTTTCTTT. Amino acids: CASSELRGTGNTEAFF.

The chain carries TRBV25-1 and TRBJ2-7; 10 nucleotides agree with TRBD2. This CDR3 is built from 15 residues. Germline trimming cut 1 base from V and 3 bases from J; bases unmatched to any gene: 3. Germline values: CDR1 MGHDK, CDR2 SYGVNS. The CDR3 sequence: CASSESLAGVYEQYF. Written as DNA, the CDR3 is TGTGCCAGCAGTGAATCCCTAGCGGGGGTCTACGAGCAGTACTTC.

Judged by abundance, this clonotype is large (0.1 to 1%). The chain links TRBV20-1 to TRBJ1-6; no firm D call. Deletions cut 0 bases from V and 12 bases from J, with 9 bases between. The germline gives CDR1 DFQATT, CDR2 SNEGSKA (reference sequence). The CDR3 runs to 12 residues. CDR3 sequence: CSARDQTLPLHF. CDR3 sequence (DNA): TGCAGTGCTAGAGATCAGACCCTACCCCTCCACTTT.

The CDR3 DNA reads TGTGCCAGCAGCCGCGGACAGGGTAACAATGAGCAGTTCTTC. Protein: CASSRGQGNNEQFF. The chain carries TRBV4-2 and TRBJ2-1; TRBD1 matches 8 bases. Germline V gives CDR1 LGHNA, CDR2 YNFKEQ. This CDR3 has 14 residues. The J segment lost 5 bases and the V segment lost 4 bases, leaving 4 bases of the junction unmatched.

This chain links TRBV2 with TRBJ2-3, with 8 bases identical to TRBD2. V lost 6 bases to trimming and J lost 2 bases; unmatched junction nucleotides: 4. The CDR3 has 14 amino acids. Germline CDR1 is SNHLY and CDR2 is FYNNEI. For the CDR3, the DNA is TGTGCCAGCAGCGCGACTAGCGCCACAGATACGCAGTATTTT. It yields the protein CASSATSATDTQYF.

This clonotype was observed a single time. This chain uses TRBV7-9 with TRBJ1-5, with unresolved D. Germline values: CDR1 SEHNR, CDR2 FQNEAQ (reference sequence). Trimming took 5 bases from V and 1 from J, leaving 15 bases between them. This CDR3 contains 16 residues. As DNA, the CDR3 is TGTGCCAGCAGCCCGGTAGGCGGTGGGAGCAATCAGCCCCAGCATTTT. Its protein product is CASSPVGGGSNQPQHF. Full variable domain (remainder filled in from reference TRBV7-9 and TRBJ1-5): DTGVSQNPRHKITKRGQNVTFRCDPISEHNRLYWYRQTLGQGPEFLTYFQNEAQLEKSRLLSDRFSAERPKGSFSTLEIQRTEQGDSAMYLCASSPVGGGSNQPQHFGDGTRLSIL.

The chain links TRBV7-9 to TRBJ2-5; D unclear. The V gene lost 7 bases and the J gene lost 5 bases, with 17 bases spanning the gap. Looked up from germline, CDR1 is SEHNR and CDR2 is FQNEAQ (reference sequence). There are 14 residues in the CDR3. CDR3 protein: CASTLGRPQETQYF. The CDR3 DNA reads TGTGCCAGCACCCTTGGCCGCCCTCAGGAGACCCAGTACTTC.

This clonotype was seen a handful of times. The V and J genes are TRBV29-1 and TRBJ1-1, with a tentative D call TRBD1 (5 bases). V was clipped by 3 bases and J by 1 base, with 12 bases between them. Germline V gene data show CDR1 as SQVTM and CDR2 as ANQGSEA. This CDR3 has 14 amino acids. In DNA form, the CDR3 reads TGCAGCGTTGATAGGCCAGGGCGGAACACTGAAGCTTTCTTT. It encodes CSVDRPGRNTEAFF.